This TCR beta chain was retrieved from a study of graft-versus-host responses after intestinal transplantation. This clone came up a few times. The antigen remains undetermined. The J segment lost 1 base and the V segment lost 0 bases, leaving 0 bases of the junction unmatched. This CDR3 has 15 amino acids. CDR1 and CDR2 (germline): LGHNA, YSLEER. Libraries were prepared by immunoSEQ multiplex PCR; TCRdb keeps only in-frame clonotypes and omits some of them. Of tens of thousands of clones listed, about 91% are singletons. The sequence was obtained from a human donor who received an intestinal transplant. The specimen comprised unstimulated CD8+ T cells sorted from spleen or lymph node cells, sampled before intestinal transplant. This chain connects TRBV4-3 to TRBJ1-3, with TRBD1 matching over 7 bases. The CDR3 region has the DNA TGCGCCAGCAGCCAAGAACAGGGGTCTGGAAACACCATATATTTT. Amino acid sequence: CASSQEQGSGNTIYF.